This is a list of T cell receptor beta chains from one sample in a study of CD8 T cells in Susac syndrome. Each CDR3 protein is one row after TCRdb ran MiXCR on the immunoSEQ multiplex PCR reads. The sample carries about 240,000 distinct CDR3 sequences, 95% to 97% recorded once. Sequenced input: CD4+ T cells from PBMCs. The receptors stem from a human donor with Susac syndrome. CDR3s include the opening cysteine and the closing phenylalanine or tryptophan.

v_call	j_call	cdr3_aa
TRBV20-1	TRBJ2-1	CSARVEVYNEQFF
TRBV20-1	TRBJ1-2	CSAPRSTRMGGYTF
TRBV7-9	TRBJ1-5	CASSADGRVNQPQHF
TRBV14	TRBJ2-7	CASSQLTRRNEQYF
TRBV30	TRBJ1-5	CAWNIGDVKPQHF
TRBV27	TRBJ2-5	CASGRDRGGWETQYF
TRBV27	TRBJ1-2	CASSQPGVNYGYTF
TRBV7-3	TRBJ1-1	CASSPTRENTEAFF
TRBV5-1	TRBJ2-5	CASSTSLAGLQETQYF
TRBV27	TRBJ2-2	CASLVRGAVNTGELFF
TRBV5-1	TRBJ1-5	CASSLDPGQPQHF
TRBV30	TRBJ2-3	CAWRLLGPSAPQYF
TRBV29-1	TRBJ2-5	CSHTGADQETQYF
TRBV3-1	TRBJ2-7	CASSPRDRGDMVQYF
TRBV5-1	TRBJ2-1	CASRDMTSASYNEQFF
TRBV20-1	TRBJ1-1	CSARETGNRDTEAFF
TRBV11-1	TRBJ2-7	CASSFASGRWYEQYF
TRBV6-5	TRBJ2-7	CASSSRAVYEQYF
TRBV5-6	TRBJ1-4	CASSPQGDSFEKLFF
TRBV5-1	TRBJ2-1	CASSPRVGSYNEQFF
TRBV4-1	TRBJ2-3	CASRPGTSGRDTQYF
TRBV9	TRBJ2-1	CASSVVEKHEQFF
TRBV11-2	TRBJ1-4	CASSYPGISKTFF
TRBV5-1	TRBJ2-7	CASSLGLAGDEQYF
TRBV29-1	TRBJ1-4	CSAGTEEKLFF
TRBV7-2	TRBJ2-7	CASSLFLAGEGYEQYF
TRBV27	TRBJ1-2	CASKLQGAEGYTF
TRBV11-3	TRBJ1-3	CASSLGSGNTIYF
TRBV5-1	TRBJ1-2	CASSTDRSNYGYTF
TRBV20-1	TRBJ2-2	CSARDPATNTGELFF